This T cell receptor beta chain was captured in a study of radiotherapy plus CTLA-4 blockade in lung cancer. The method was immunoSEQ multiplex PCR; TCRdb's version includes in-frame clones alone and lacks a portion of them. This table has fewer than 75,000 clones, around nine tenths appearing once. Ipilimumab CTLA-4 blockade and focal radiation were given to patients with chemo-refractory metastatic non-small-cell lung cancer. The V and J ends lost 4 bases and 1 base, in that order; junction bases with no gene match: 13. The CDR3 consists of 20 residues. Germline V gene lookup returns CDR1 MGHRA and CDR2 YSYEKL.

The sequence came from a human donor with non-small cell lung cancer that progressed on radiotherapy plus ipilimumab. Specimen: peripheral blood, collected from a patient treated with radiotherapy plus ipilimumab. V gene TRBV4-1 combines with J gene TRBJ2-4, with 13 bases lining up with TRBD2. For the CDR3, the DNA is TGCGCCAGCAGCCCAATACTAGCGGGAGGGCCGTTGGCTGCCAAAAACATTCAGTACTTC. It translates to CASSPILAGGPLAAKNIQYF.